This T cell receptor (beta chain) came from a study of Ad26.COV2.S vaccination and SARS-CoV-2 variants. Overall study context: Ad26.COV2.S given intramuscularly, once or twice 56 days apart. Study outcomes and limitations: Breadth, reportedly substantial, characterized the spike-specific CD8+ and CD4+ T cell responses after vaccination.

The CDR3 runs 17 residues. The V end lost 3 bases, the J end lost 3 bases, and 19 bases lay between the germline ends. CDR1 is LGHDT and CDR2 is YNNKEL in the germline V gene (reference sequence). Sample treatment: about 20 received Ad26.COV2.S at low or high dose, single or two shots; 5 received placebo; per-sample allocation not given. Samples analyzed were those drawn on day 63 after the first vaccine or placebo injection. The data were produced by immunoSEQ multiplex PCR, yet TCRdb's version contains in-frame clones alone and is incomplete. The table records about 410,000 clones, about nine tenths of them present only once. This clone is a singleton in its sample. The antigen remains undetermined.

This chain joins TRBV3-1 (or the pseudogene TRBV3-2) and TRBJ2-3, with D possibly TRBD2 on 6 matching bases. This material consisted of peripheral blood, taken in a trial of Ad26.COV2.S vaccine versus placebo. The receptor was isolated from a person between 18 and 60 years old who received the Ad26.COV2.S COVID-19 vaccine or a placebo. The CDR3 loop reads CASSQPFGGGSTDTQYF. The DNA of the CDR3 is TGTGCCAGCAGCCAGCCCTTCGGGGGAGGCAGTACAGATACGCAGTATTTT.